Listed below are T cell receptor beta chains from one sample, sequenced in a study of T-cell memory formation after mild COVID-19. Via MiXCR, TCRdb re-called the 5' RACE reads, giving one row per CDR3 protein. Of 550,000 to 600,000 distinct CDR3 sequences in the sample, approximately 15% were seen once. Sequencing input: PBMCs or a T cell subset sorted from them (not recorded which). These receptors came from an adult woman who had mild COVID-19 (a few samples of this study predate the infection). Cell type and time point are not known. The CDR3 runs from the conserved cysteine through the conserved F or W. The D gene is left open where the match is weak. A row's size may be missing; if present it is once, few, many or a size class.

j_call v_call clone_size d_call cdr3_nt cdr3_aa
TRBJ1-5 TRBV30 many NA TGTGCCTGGAGTGCGAAAGGGAATCAGCCCCAGCATTTT CAWSAKGNQPQHF
TRBJ2-7 TRBV5-1 few TRBD2 TGCGCCAGCACCCAAACTAGCGGGAGGACCCACGAGCAGTACTTC CASTQTSGRTHEQYF
TRBJ2-3 TRBV29-1 NA TRBD2 TGCAGCGTTGGCCTAGCGGGAGCCGGCACAGATACGCAGTATTTT CSVGLAGAGTDTQYF
TRBJ1-2 TRBV25-1 NA TRBD1 TGTGCCAGCAGTGCGGGGGCAGGGGGCTATGGCTACACCTTC CASSAGAGGYGYTF
TRBJ2-7 TRBV18 few NA TGTGCCAGCTCACCCACACCAGGGAGGAGCTCCTACGAGCAGTACTTC CASSPTPGRSSYEQYF
TRBJ1-6 TRBV20-1 NA NA TGCAGTGCTAGAGACAGGGGTGGCAATTCACCCCTCCACTTT CSARDRGGNSPLHF
TRBJ2-1 TRBV9 few NA TGTGCCAGCAGCGTAGTAGTAGGGCTTGCCCCGAATGAGCAGTTCTTC CASSVVVGLAPNEQFF
TRBJ1-2 TRBV19 few NA TGTGCCAGTAGTATAGAAGTTGCACGGGGGAACTATGGCTACACCTTC CASSIEVARGNYGYTF
TRBJ2-5 TRBV12-3/TRBV12-4 few TRBD2 TGTGCCAGCAGTCTAGGGACTAGCGGGGGATCTGGGACCCAGTACTTC CASSLGTSGGSGTQYF
TRBJ2-6 TRBV20-1 NA TRBD1 TGCAGTGCCCCGGGACAGGGGACTGGGGCCAACGTCCTGACTTTC CSAPGQGTGANVLTF
TRBJ2-1 TRBV7-6 NA TRBD1 TGTGCCAGCAGCTTACCATACAGGGGCCTAGAGAACAATGAGCAGTTCTTC CASSLPYRGLENNEQFF
TRBJ2-2 TRBV5-1 few NA TGCGCCAGCAGCTTCCTGACTACGGGTGACACCGGGGAGCTGTTTTTT CASSFLTTGDTGELFF
TRBJ2-7 TRBV21-1 NA NA TGTGCCAGCAGCACCTGGACTAGCGGGAACAGCGAGCAGTACTTC CASSTWTSGNSEQYF
TRBJ1-1 TRBV6-1 NA TRBD1 TGTGCCAGCAACCAGGGGGCGAACACTGAAGCTTTCTTT CASNQGANTEAFF
TRBJ2-5 TRBV7-8 few TRBD2 TGTGCCACGAGCCCTAGGCTAGCGGAGAAAGAGACCCAGTACTTC CATSPRLAEKETQYF
TRBJ2-5 TRBV19 few NA TGTGCCAGCCCCGCGGGGAAAATTCCCCTTCAAGAGACCCAGTACTTC CASPAGKIPLQETQYF
TRBJ2-3 TRBV12-3/TRBV12-4 NA TRBD2 TGTGCCAGCAGTTCATTCCGACTAGCGTCAGATACGCAGTATTTT CASSSFRLASDTQYF
TRBJ1-5 TRBV4-1 NA NA TGCGCCAGCAGCCATGGGGGTGTTGGGACCCGTAATAGGCCCCAGCATTTT CASSHGGVGTRNRPQHF
TRBJ2-1 TRBV11-2 NA TRBD2 TGTGCCAGCAGCTTAGCAACAATCGGGGGTAGCGGGATCTACAATGAGCAGTTCTTC CASSLATIGGSGIYNEQFF
TRBJ2-1 TRBV19 NA TRBD2 TGTGCCAGTAGTCTCGCGGGAGGGTGGGATGAGCAGTTCTTC CASSLAGGWDEQFF
TRBJ2-7 TRBV27 NA TRBD2 TGTGCCAGCAGTTTAGGACTAGCGACGATCTACGAGCAGTACTTC CASSLGLATIYEQYF
TRBJ1-4 TRBV7-9 NA NA TGTGCCAGCAGCTTAGAGTCGTGGGGTTCGGAAAAACTGTTTTTT CASSLESWGSEKLFF
TRBJ2-5 TRBV11-1 few TRBD2 TGTGCCAGCAGCTCCGACGGGAGGTCGGTGGAGACCCAGTACTTC CASSSDGRSVETQYF
TRBJ2-1 TRBV6-6 NA NA TGTGCCAGCAGTTACTCGAGCGGCAATGAGCAGTTCTTC CASSYSSGNEQFF
TRBJ2-1 TRBV7-3 NA TRBD1 TGTGCCAGCAGCCCGAATACAGGGGGCAGTCGCAATGAGCAGTTCTTC CASSPNTGGSRNEQFF
TRBJ2-3 TRBV20-1 few NA TGCAGTGCTAGGATCGTGAACACAGATACGCAGTATTTT CSARIVNTDTQYF
TRBJ1-3 TRBV15 many TRBD1 TGTGCCACCAGCAGAGATCGGACCGGGACAGGGGGTGGAAACACCATATATTTT CATSRDRTGTGGGNTIYF
TRBJ2-5 TRBV3-2 NA NA TGTGCCAGCAGCGAAGGGGCGGTAAGGGGTCTAGAGACCCAGTACTTC CASSEGAVRGLETQYF
TRBJ1-1 TRBV3-1 NA TRBD1 TGTGCCAGCAGCCAAGACAGGGGGACTGAAGCTTTCTTT CASSQDRGTEAFF
TRBJ2-7 TRBV4-2 NA TRBD2 TGTGCCAGCAGCCAAGAAGGTGGGACTAGCGGGGGACTGTTCTACGAGCAGTACTTC CASSQEGGTSGGLFYEQYF
TRBJ1-3 TRBV14 NA NA TGTGCCAGCAGCCAAGATGTGGGGCCCGGAAACACCATATATTTT CASSQDVGPGNTIYF
TRBJ2-1 TRBV29-1 few NA TGCAGCGTTTTGGGCGGATCTACTATTAAGAATGAGCAGTTCTTC CSVLGGSTIKNEQFF
TRBJ2-7 TRBV7-9 few NA TGTGCCAGCAGCAGGGGAGTCGCTCTGGGGCTCTACGAGCAGTACTTC CASSRGVALGLYEQYF
TRBJ1-3 TRBV5-1 few TRBD1 TGCGCCAGCAGCCCGGGACAGGGAAAAGTCGGAAACACCATATATTTT CASSPGQGKVGNTIYF
TRBJ1-2 TRBV20-1 NA TRBD1 TGCAGTGCTAGAGCTCAGGGGGCCTATGGCTACACCTTC CSARAQGAYGYTF
TRBJ2-7 TRBV10-3 many NA TGTGCCATCAGGGACAGCGACTACGAGCAGTACTTC CAIRDSDYEQYF
TRBJ2-1 TRBV20-1 NA TRBD2 TGCAGTGCTAGAGAGACTAGCGGGAGGGCCGGGTTTGGTGAGCAGTTCTTC CSARETSGRAGFGEQFF
TRBJ2-7 TRBV3-1 NA NA TGTGCCAGCAGCCAAGGGACTACCTACGAGCAGTACTTC CASSQGTTYEQYF
TRBJ2-3 TRBV15 NA NA TGTGCCACCAGCAGAGATATTCTCCAGGCCTACACAGATACGCAGTATTTT CATSRDILQAYTDTQYF
TRBJ2-7 TRBV5-1 NA NA TGCGCCAGCAGCCGACTTGAAGGGCCGGGAGACGAGCAGTACTTC CASSRLEGPGDEQYF
TRBJ2-7 TRBV4-3 many NA TGCGCCAGCAGCCAAGATACTACACCCGCCTCCTACGAGCAGTACTTC CASSQDTTPASYEQYF
TRBJ2-2 TRBV20-1 few NA TGCAGTGCTAGTAACAGGGCTACGAACACCGGGGAGCTGTTTTTT CSASNRATNTGELFF
TRBJ2-7 TRBV12-3/TRBV12-4 NA NA TGTGCCAGCAGTTTAGCGCTAACACTAGACACCTACGAGCAGTACTTC CASSLALTLDTYEQYF
TRBJ2-5 TRBV6-6 NA TRBD2 TGTGCCAGCAGTTACTCGACCGGGACTAGCGGGAGTATGGGGACCCAGTACTTC CASSYSTGTSGSMGTQYF
TRBJ2-5 TRBV6-6 many TRBD1 TGTGCCAGCAGTCCCAGGACAGGGACGGAGACCCAGTACTTC CASSPRTGTETQYF
TRBJ2-1 TRBV2 few TRBD2 TGTGCCAGCAGTGAAGTTGCGGGGGGGGGCTACAATGAGCAGTTCTTC CASSEVAGGGYNEQFF
TRBJ2-1 TRBV11-2 NA TRBD2 TGTGCCAGCAGTTTAACGGCGGGGGGGCATGAGCAGTTCTTC CASSLTAGGHEQFF
TRBJ2-3 TRBV5-1 NA NA TGCGCCAGCAGCAGGATCTGGAGGGATACGCAGTATTTT CASSRIWRDTQYF
TRBJ2-1 TRBV7-8 NA NA TGTGCCAGCAGCTTAAGGGTCCCTGAGCAGTTCTTC CASSLRVPEQFF
TRBJ2-7 TRBV12-3/TRBV12-4 NA TRBD2 TGTGCCAGCAGTATAGCGGGAGCGACCTACGAGCAGTACTTC CASSIAGATYEQYF
TRBJ2-4 TRBV6-6 NA NA TGTGCCAGCAGCCAGTCGACGGGAGCCAAAAACCCCCAGTACTTC CASSQSTGAKNPQYF
TRBJ2-3 TRBV7-3 NA NA TGTGCCAGCAGCCCTTCAGGGGAGCCAGATACGCAGTATTTT CASSPSGEPDTQYF
TRBJ2-4 TRBV19 NA NA TGTGCCAGTATCGGAGGCTTTTGGAACATTCAGTACTTC CASIGGFWNIQYF
TRBJ2-7 TRBV12-3/TRBV12-4 NA TRBD2 TGTGCCAGCAGTTTAGCGTTTGTAGCGGGAATTAACGAGCAGTACTTC CASSLAFVAGINEQYF